This TCR beta chain was observed in a study of blood T cell repertoires in COVID-19. For the study at large: The study drew acute and convalescent COVID-19 samples from the United States, Italy and Spain. T cells, B-cell-depleted T cells, or PBMCs provided the cDNA or gDNA that served as material.

The CDR3 extends over 16 amino acids. V trimming: 3 bases; J trimming: 3 bases; junction bases outside the gene matches: 7. Germline V CDR1 and CDR2: SGDLS, YYNGEE. The table lists this clone with a count of one. Original processing notes: Quantification of nucleated cells was approximated via reference gene primer amplification. Some clones are missing from TCRdb's copy, which holds only in-frame ones; the method was immunoSEQ multiplex PCR. The DNA was the basis for D and trimming; V, J and clone size are from that table. The sample has some 400,000 clones, 87% seen once. Enrolled during active infection, Seattle patients were then followed longitudinally.

Sequencing was done on a sample of peripheral blood. The V gene is TRBV9, the J gene TRBJ2-2, with 8 positions matching TRBD1. The receptor comes from a woman aged 25 to 45 with COVID-19, enrolled during active disease. This CDR3 reads CASSGRQGMDTGELFF. As DNA, the CDR3 is TGTGCCAGCAGCGGACGACAGGGGATGGACACCGGGGAGCTGTTTTTT.